This T cell receptor (beta chain) was retrieved from a study of cytomegalovirus exposure and HLA in healthy donors. Overall study findings and caveats: A few V segments could not be told apart, such as TRBV6-2 and TRBV6-3, and were left out. According to a later analysis, donors in an Asian-associated ancestry cluster reportedly had fewer N-insertions than the roughly 670-donor mean.

Healthy bone marrow donors made up the cohort. As for this clone: Its antigen is not known.

CDR1 is SGHDN, CDR2 FVKESK, per germline. This CDR3 is 16 amino acids long. The V end lost 0 bases, the J end lost 7 bases, and 15 bases lay between the germline ends. Vbeta (60) and Jbeta (13) primers were used in the PCR. Method: immunoSEQ multiplex PCR; TCRdb's copy keeps in-frame clones and lacks some. The data contain about 150,000 clones, around 10% of them seen just once; the ten biggest clones take up approximately 2%. Sequencing used PBMCs. The sequence derives from a male donor in good health and CMV-seronegative. The chain carries TRBV14 and TRBJ2-2; the D gene is possibly TRBD2 (6 bases). The CDR3 here is CASSQDVLALGGELFF. DNA of the CDR3: TGTGCCAGCAGCCAAGACGTACTAGCATTAGGCGGGGAGCTGTTTTTT.